Following are 6 T cell receptor beta chains from one sample sequenced in a study of T cell repertoires in ileal Crohn's disease. The assay was immunoSEQ multiplex PCR, and TCRdb's table has in-frame clones only and misses some. Here the sample spans over 15,000 clones, approximately 72% being singletons. Time point in this sample: neoterminal ileum biopsy at postoperative endoscopy, about 6 months after surgery. The sample taken for sequencing was ileal tissue. These receptors originate from an adult with Crohn's disease.

This clone was observed a few times. The V gene is TRBV6-6, the J gene TRBJ2-7; 9 bases match TRBD1. The CDR3 has 14 residues. The V gene's germline CDR1 is MNHNY and CDR2 SVGAGI (reference sequence). With V trimmed by 6 bases and J by 3 bases, 6 bases remained unmatched. CDR3 nucleotide sequence: TGTGCCAGCAGGCAGGGACAGGGCCTCTACGAGCAGTACTTC. Amino acid sequence: CASRQGQGLYEQYF.

This chain joins TRBV6-7 and TRBJ1-5, with no clear D. TRBV6-7 is annotated as an ORF whose role is uncertain. This CDR3 has 16 amino acids. V was trimmed by 2 bases and J by 3 bases, leaving 14 bases between them. The CDR3 loop is CASSYQAEYNNQPQHF. DNA for the CDR3: TGTGCCAGCAGTTACCAGGCTGAGTATAACAATCAGCCCCAGCATTTT.

In nucleotides, the CDR3 is TGTGCCAGCAGCGTAGACAGGGGCCAAAGGGATGAGCAGTTCTTC. Its protein is CASSVDRGQRDEQFF. V gene TRBV2 combines with J gene TRBJ2-1, with 8 nucleotides matching TRBD1. Trimming cost V 6 bases and J 8 bases; bases outside gene matches: 12. CDR3 length equals 15 residues. Germline V gene lookup returns CDR1 SNHLY and CDR2 FYNNEI.

Worth noting for this clone: At the DNA level, this CDR3 is encoded by other sequences in the same sample as well. The gene calls are TRBV6-5 and TRBJ2-5, with 11 bases that match TRBD1. J lost 11 bases, V lost 5 bases, and 7 bases had no gene match. The CDR3 length is 13 residues. Germline V gene sequence: CDR1 MNHEY, CDR2 SVGAGI. The CDR3: CASSGTGGWTQYF. The CDR3 nucleotides read TGTGCCAGCAGTGGGACAGGGGGGTGGACTCAGTACTTC.

CDR3: CATADRHNSPLHF. The CDR3 DNA follows: TGTGCCACTGCGGACAGGCATAATTCACCCCTCCACTTT. The chain employs TRBV6-5 and TRBJ1-6, with 7 positions matching TRBD1. This CDR3 spans 13 amino acids. Germline assignment: CDR1 MNHEY and CDR2 SVGAGI. With 10 bases clipped from V and 5 bases from J, the junction kept 5 bases outside the gene matches.

This clone was seen just once. The chain combines TRBV6-1 with TRBJ1-5; 9 nucleotides agree with TRBD1. This CDR3 region has 16 residues. V shed 3 bases, J shed 1 base, and the junction held 4 bases outside the gene matches. The germline V gene encodes CDR1 MNHNS and CDR2 SASEGT. CDR3 protein: CASSDYRGHSNQPQHF. The CDR3 nucleotides are TGTGCCAGCAGTGACTACAGGGGGCACAGCAATCAGCCCCAGCATTTT.